Listed here are 4 T cell receptor beta chains from one sample, sequenced in a study of cytomegalovirus exposure and HLA in healthy donors. PCR was performed using 60 Vbeta and 13 Jbeta primers. Assay: immunoSEQ multiplex PCR; the TCRdb copy retains only in-frame clones and omits some. The sample carries roughly 170,000 clones, 60% to 85% recorded once. Sequencing input: PBMCs. The receptors stem from a female donor in good health and CMV-seronegative.

The chain links TRBV28 to TRBJ2-1; possibly TRBD2 for D (6 bases). Between the trimmed V and J ends, which lost 5 bases and 13 bases, there was a span of 15 bases. This CDR3 has 12 residues. Germline CDR1 and CDR2: MDHEN and SYDVKM. The CDR3 nucleotides read TGTGCCAGCAGTAGGGAAGGGCGGGACCAGTTCTTC. Residues: CASSREGRDQFF.

The chain uses TRBV5-4 and TRBJ2-7, with D maybe TRBD2 (5 bases). The CDR3 totals 12 residues. Trimming removed 4 bases from V and 2 bases from J, with 7 bases in between. Per the germline V gene, CDR1 is SGHNT and CDR2 is YYREEE (reference sequence). CDR3: CASSPGTYEQYF. CDR3 DNA sequence: TGTGCCAGCAGCCCCGGGACCTACGAGCAGTACTTC.

V and J are TRBV19 and TRBJ2-6; tentative D call: TRBD2 (6 bases). This CDR3 is 15 amino acids long. Trimming pared 6 bases from V and 2 bases from J, leaving 11 bases between. Germline V gene sequence: CDR1 LNHDA, CDR2 SQIVND (reference sequence). CDR3 DNA sequence: TGTGCCAGTAGGCGACTAGTGGCTGGGGCCAACGTCCTGACTTTC. Protein: CASRRLVAGANVLTF.

V and J are TRBV6-1 and TRBJ2-7; a possible D gene is TRBD1 (5 bases). Trimming pared 7 bases from V and 3 bases from J, leaving 16 bases between. The CDR3 extends over 14 amino acids. CDR1 is MNHNS, CDR2 SASEGT, per germline. The CDR3 sequence: CASTQRTSRYEQYF. The CDR3 DNA reads TGTGCCAGCACCCAAAGGACAAGCCGCTACGAGCAGTACTTC.